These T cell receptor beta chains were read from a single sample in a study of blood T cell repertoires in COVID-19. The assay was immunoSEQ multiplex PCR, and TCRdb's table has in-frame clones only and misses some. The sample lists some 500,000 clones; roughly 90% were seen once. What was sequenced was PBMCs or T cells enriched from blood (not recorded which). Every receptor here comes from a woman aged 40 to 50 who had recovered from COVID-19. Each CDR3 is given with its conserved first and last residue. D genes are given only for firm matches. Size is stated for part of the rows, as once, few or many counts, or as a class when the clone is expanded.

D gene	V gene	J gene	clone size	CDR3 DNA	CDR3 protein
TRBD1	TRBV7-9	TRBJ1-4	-	TGTGCCAGCAGCTTAGACGTCGGCAGGGGGGAAAAACTGTTTTTT	CASSLDVGRGEKLFF
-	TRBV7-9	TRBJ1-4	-	TGTGCCAGCAGCCCGGGATCTGAAAAACTGTTTTTT	CASSPGSEKLFF
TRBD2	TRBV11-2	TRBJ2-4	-	TGTGCCAGCAGCCTCACGGGACTAGCGGGAGACATTCAGTACTTC	CASSLTGLAGDIQYF
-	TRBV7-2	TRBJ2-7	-	TGTGCCAGCAGCTTAGGAGGTGGGTACGAGCAGTACTTC	CASSLGGGYEQYF
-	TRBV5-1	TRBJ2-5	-	TGCGCCAGCAGCTTGGGCAGTAACCAAGAGACCCAGTACTTC	CASSLGSNQETQYF
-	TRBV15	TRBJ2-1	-	TGTGCCACCAGCAGCTCCCTAGATGAGCAGTTCTTC	CATSSSLDEQFF
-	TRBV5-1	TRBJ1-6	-	TGCGCCAGCAGCTTGTGGGCAGGAAGCTCCTATAATTCACCCCTCCACTTT	CASSLWAGSSYNSPLHF
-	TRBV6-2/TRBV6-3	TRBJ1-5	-	TGTGCCAGCAGTCCCAGGACCGAATGGGGGGTAAGCAATCAGCCCCAGCATTTT	CASSPRTEWGVSNQPQHF
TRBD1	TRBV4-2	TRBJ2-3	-	TGTGCCAGCAGCCACCTCGACAGGGGGTACATCACAGATACGCAGTATTTT	CASSHLDRGYITDTQYF
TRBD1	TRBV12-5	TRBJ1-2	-	TGTGCTAGTGGTTTCCTACAGGGGGGATCGAACTATGGCTACACCTTC	CASGFLQGGSNYGYTF
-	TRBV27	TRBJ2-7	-	TGTGCCAGCAGTTCTGCCGGGTCCCAATACGAGCAGTACTTC	CASSSAGSQYEQYF
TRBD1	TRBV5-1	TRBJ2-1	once	TGCGCCAGCAGCTTGGTGGGGGACAGGGGGCTGGGTGAGCAGTTCTTC	CASSLVGDRGLGEQFF
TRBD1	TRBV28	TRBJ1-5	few	TGTGCCAGCTTGCCTACCTTGGGACAGGCCAATCAGCCCCAGCATTTT	CASLPTLGQANQPQHF